This is a list of T cell receptor beta chains from one sample in a study of cytomegalovirus exposure and HLA in healthy donors. TCRdb keeps only in-frame clones here, not all; method: immunoSEQ multiplex PCR. The profile shows 100,000 to 150,000 clones, roughly a sixth of them singletons. The sample comprised PBMCs. These receptors were taken from a female donor in good health and CMV-seropositive. Both conserved end residues are part of each CDR3. A D gene is named only where the DNA matches it firmly. Size tells how often a clone was seen (once, few, many) or the class of an expanded clone, and some rows leave it out.

v_call	d_call	cdr3_length	clone_size	j_call	cdr3_aa	cdr3_nt
TRBV5-1	.	16	.	TRBJ2-6	CASKALSDAGANVLTF	TGCGCCAGCAAAGCGCTCAGTGACGCTGGGGCCAACGTCCTGACTTTC
TRBV5-6	.	14	few	TRBJ1-4	CASSWGPGVEKLFF	TGTGCCAGCAGCTGGGGGCCAGGGGTGGAAAAACTGTTTTTT
TRBV5-4	.	13	few	TRBJ2-3	CASSLRAADTQYF	TGTGCCAGCAGCTTAAGAGCGGCAGATACGCAGTATTTT
TRBV2	TRBD1	14	few	TRBJ1-5	CASSDQGGNQPQHF	TGTGCCAGCAGTGATCAGGGGGGCAATCAGCCCCAGCATTTT
TRBV15	TRBD1	21	few	TRBJ2-6	CATSGSGTGDPTESGANVLTF	TGTGCCACCAGCGGATCCGGGACAGGGGACCCTACGGAGTCTGGGGCCAACGTCCTGACTTTC
TRBV4-1	TRBD2	16	few	TRBJ2-7	CASSPILAGGPLEQYF	TGCGCCAGCAGCCCGATCCTAGCGGGGGGGCCCCTCGAGCAGTACTTC
TRBV5-1	TRBD1	14	.	TRBJ2-7	CASSLRDRGHEQYF	TGCGCCAGCAGCTTGAGGGACAGGGGCCACGAGCAGTACTTC
TRBV4-2	.	14	.	TRBJ1-1	CASSHLTNRAEAFF	TGTGCCAGCAGCCATCTTACTAACAGGGCTGAAGCTTTCTTT
TRBV6-5	.	13	.	TRBJ1-4	CASSTGGGEKLFF	TGTGCCAGCAGTACGGGGGGTGGGGAAAAACTGTTTTTT
TRBV29-1	TRBD1	14	.	TRBJ2-5	CSVETGRHPETQYF	TGCAGCGTTGAGACAGGGAGACACCCAGAGACCCAGTACTTC
TRBV7-9	TRBD1	13	.	TRBJ2-7	CALDPGGSYEQYF	TGTGCCCTTGATCCAGGGGGCTCCTACGAGCAGTACTTC
TRBV5-1	.	14	few	TRBJ2-7	CASSLVNRVTEQYF	TGCGCCAGCAGCTTGGTGAACAGGGTAACCGAGCAGTACTTC
TRBV2	.	14	.	TRBJ1-3	CASSAGISGNTIYF	TGTGCCAGCAGTGCAGGGATCTCTGGAAACACCATATATTTT
TRBV19	.	15	.	TRBJ1-5	CASTPRGAGNQPQHF	TGTGCCAGTACCCCGCGGGGGGCGGGCAATCAGCCCCAGCATTTT
TRBV2	TRBD2	17	.	TRBJ2-5	CASSVFRSTGGGETQYF	TGTGCCAGCAGTGTGTTTAGATCGACGGGAGGTGGAGAGACCCAGTACTTC
TRBV4-3	TRBD2	18	.	TRBJ2-4	CASSQVGAGGLAKNIQYF	TGCGCCAGCAGCCAAGTCGGAGCGGGGGGCCTAGCCAAAAACATTCAGTACTTC
TRBV5-4	TRBD1	17	.	TRBJ1-2	CASSLAMKDRGLRGYTF	TGTGCCAGCAGCTTGGCCATGAAGGACAGGGGGCTTCGTGGCTACACCTTC
TRBV5-6	.	16	.	TRBJ1-5	CASSLGTAYSNQPQHF	TGTGCCAGCAGCTTGGGGACAGCGTATAGCAATCAGCCCCAGCATTTT
TRBV5-6	.	14	few	TRBJ2-7	CASSVWSGSYEQYF	TGTGCCAGCAGCGTATGGAGTGGTTCCTACGAGCAGTACTTC
TRBV14	.	16	.	TRBJ1-2	CASSQFEWTANYGYTF	TGTGCCAGCAGCCAATTCGAGTGGACAGCTAACTATGGCTACACCTTC
TRBV29-1	.	12	few	TRBJ2-7	CSVELGSYEQYF	TGCAGCGTTGAACTAGGCTCCTACGAGCAGTACTTC
TRBV9	.	16	few	TRBJ2-1	CASSVGGGGGLGEQFF	TGTGCCAGCAGCGTAGGAGGTGGGGGCGGTTTGGGCGAGCAGTTCTTC
TRBV5-1	TRBD2	14	few	TRBJ2-1	CASSPGLANNEQFF	TGCGCCAGCAGTCCGGGACTAGCGAACAATGAGCAGTTCTTC
TRBV7-9	TRBD1	13	.	TRBJ1-2	CAGLRTGRYGYTF	TGTGCCGGACTGAGGACAGGCAGATATGGCTACACCTTC
TRBV5-1	.	15	.	TRBJ2-3	CASSPQGGGRDTQYF	TGCGCCAGCAGCCCTCAGGGCGGGGGCAGAGATACGCAGTATTTT
TRBV10-3	TRBD2	16	few	TRBJ2-3	CAISEWVAGSTDTQYF	TGTGCCATCAGTGAGTGGGTAGCGGGGTCCACAGATACGCAGTATTTT
TRBV11-3	.	14	few	TRBJ2-3	CASSLDHLGDTQYF	TGTGCCAGCAGCTTAGATCATCTCGGAGATACGCAGTATTTT
TRBV28	.	12	.	TRBJ1-2	CASSFRSYGYTF	TGTGCCAGCAGTTTTCGGTCCTATGGCTACACCTTC
TRBV6-5	TRBD2	15	.	TRBJ2-7	CASSSSGTTSYEQYF	TGTGCCAGCAGTTCCTCCGGGACTACCTCCTACGAGCAGTACTTC
TRBV18	.	14	.	TRBJ1-1	CASSPPEAYTEAFF	TGTGCCAGCTCACCACCAGAGGCGTACACTGAAGCTTTCTTT
TRBV7-9	.	13	few	TRBJ2-7	CASSLSQTNEQYF	TGTGCCAGCAGCTTATCCCAGACAAACGAGCAGTACTTC
TRBV29-1	TRBD1	13	.	TRBJ1-1	CSALGQLNTEAFF	TGCAGCGCATTGGGACAGCTGAACACTGAAGCTTTCTTT
TRBV7-9	TRBD2	19	few	TRBJ2-1	CASSLSGLAGDGGLNEQFF	TGTGCCAGCAGCTTATCAGGACTAGCGGGAGATGGGGGTTTAAATGAGCAGTTCTTC
TRBV28	.	14	few	TRBJ2-3	CASSLRQGRNTQYF	TGTGCCAGCAGTTTACGCCAGGGTAGGAATACGCAGTATTTT
TRBV9	.	13	.	TRBJ2-3	CASSVRFTDTQYF	TGTGCCAGCAGCGTACGGTTCACAGATACGCAGTATTTT
TRBV27	TRBD2	15	few	TRBJ2-7	CASSLLGTSIIEQYF	TGTGCCAGCAGTCTCCTTGGGACTAGCATTATCGAGCAGTACTTC
TRBV28	TRBD2	16	.	TRBJ2-3	CASSYLSGGISDTQYF	TGTGCCAGCAGTTACCTGAGCGGGGGGATTTCAGATACGCAGTATTTT
TRBV6-5	.	13	.	TRBJ1-1	CASKSQGGPEAFF	TGTGCCAGCAAATCACAGGGAGGGCCTGAAGCTTTCTTT
TRBV5-1	TRBD1	12	.	TRBJ2-7	CASSGQGDEQYF	TGCGCCAGCAGCGGACAGGGAGACGAGCAGTACTTC
TRBV27	TRBD1	14	few	TRBJ1-2	CASSYSRGRLGYTF	TGTGCCAGCAGTTACAGCAGGGGGAGGTTGGGCTACACCTTC
TRBV4-1	.	16	few	TRBJ1-4	CASSQATGATNEKLFF	TGCGCCAGCAGCCAAGCTACAGGTGCAACTAATGAAAAACTGTTTTTT
TRBV5-1	TRBD2	17	.	TRBJ2-3	CASSRNLGSGGTDTQYF	TGCGCCAGCAGCCGAAATCTCGGTAGCGGGGGCACAGATACGCAGTATTTT
TRBV27	.	15	few	TRBJ2-1	CASSPLTRDGNEQFF	TGTGCCAGCAGTCCTCTCACTAGAGACGGAAATGAGCAGTTCTTC
TRBV2	.	14	.	TRBJ1-5	CASRDRTGNQPQHF	TGTGCCAGCCGCGACAGGACCGGCAATCAGCCCCAGCATTTT
TRBV7-9	TRBD2	15	many	TRBJ2-7	CASSRGLGVHLEQYF	TGTGCCAGCAGCCGAGGACTAGGGGTCCACCTCGAGCAGTACTTC
TRBV6-5	.	15	.	TRBJ2-2	CASSYSVRGTGELFF	TGTGCCAGCAGTTACTCGGTCCGGGGCACCGGGGAGCTGTTTTTT
TRBV2	.	14	few	TRBJ1-4	CASSVGGDNEKLFF	TGTGCCAGCAGTGTAGGGGGGGATAATGAAAAACTGTTTTTT
TRBV28	.	13	.	TRBJ1-1	CASSLFLGRGAFF	TGTGCCAGCAGTTTATTCTTGGGCAGGGGAGCTTTCTTT
TRBV9	.	14	.	TRBJ2-5	CASSSGLSQETQYF	TGTGCCAGCAGCAGCGGCCTTTCCCAAGAGACCCAGTACTTC
TRBV2	.	14	few	TRBJ2-6	CASGESAGANVLTF	TGTGCCTCGGGGGAGTCTGCTGGGGCCAACGTCCTGACTTTC
TRBV4-1	TRBD1	16	once	TRBJ2-7	CASSPLIRDRGYEQYF	TGCGCCAGCAGCCCCCTCATCCGGGACAGGGGATACGAGCAGTACTTC
TRBV4-1	TRBD1	15	.	TRBJ2-5	CASSQLDRGLGAQYF	TGCGCCAGCAGCCAACTCGACAGGGGGCTTGGGGCCCAGTACTTC
TRBV5-1	TRBD1	18	.	TRBJ2-2	CASSLVFIGTGATGELFF	TGCGCCAGCAGCTTGGTTTTTATCGGGACAGGGGCCACCGGGGAGCTGTTTTTT
TRBV12-5	.	14	.	TRBJ2-7	CASGPHTAGREQYF	TGTGCTAGTGGTCCCCATACCGCGGGAAGGGAGCAGTACTTC
TRBV5-4	TRBD1	14	.	TRBJ2-5	CAGGGQGAGETQYF	TGTGCCGGGGGGGGACAGGGGGCGGGGGAGACCCAGTACTTC